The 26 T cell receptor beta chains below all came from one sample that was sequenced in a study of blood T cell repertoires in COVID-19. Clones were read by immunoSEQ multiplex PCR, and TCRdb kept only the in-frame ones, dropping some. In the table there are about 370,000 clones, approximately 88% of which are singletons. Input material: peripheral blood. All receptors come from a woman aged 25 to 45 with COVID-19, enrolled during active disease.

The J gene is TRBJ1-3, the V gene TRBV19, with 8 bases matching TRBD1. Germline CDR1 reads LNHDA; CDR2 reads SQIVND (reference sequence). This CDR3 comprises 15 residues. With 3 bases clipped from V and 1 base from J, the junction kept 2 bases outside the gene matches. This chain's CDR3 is CASSIGTGSGNTIYF. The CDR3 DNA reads TGTGCCAGTAGTATCGGGACAGGATCTGGAAACACCATATATTTT.

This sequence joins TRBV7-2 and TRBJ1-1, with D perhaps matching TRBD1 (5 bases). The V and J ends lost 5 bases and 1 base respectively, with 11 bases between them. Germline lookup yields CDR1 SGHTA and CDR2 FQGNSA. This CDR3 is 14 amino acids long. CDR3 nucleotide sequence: TGTGCCAGCAGCCCCCCCAGGGCGAACACTGAAGCTTTCTTT. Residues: CASSPPRANTEAFF.

CDR3 bases: TGTGCCAGTACCGGTGCGCCACAAGAGACCCAGTACTTC. Protein sequence: CASTGAPQETQYF. The genes are TRBV19 and TRBJ2-5, with D uncertain. The CDR3 loop spans 13 amino acids. In germline, CDR1 is LNHDA, CDR2 SQIVND (reference sequence). V was pared by 7 bases and J by 2 bases, with 11 bases between. The full variable domain, completed using reference TRBV19 and TRBJ2-5, is DGGITQSPKYLFRKEGQNVTLSCEQNLNHDAMYWYRQDPGQGLRLIYYSQIVNDFQKGDIAEGYSVSREKKESFPLTVTSAQKNPTAFYLCASTGAPQETQYFGPGTRLLVL.

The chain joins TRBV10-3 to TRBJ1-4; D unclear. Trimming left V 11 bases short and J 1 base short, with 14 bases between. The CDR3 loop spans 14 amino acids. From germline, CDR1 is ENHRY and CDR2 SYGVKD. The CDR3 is CAAAGGETNEKLFF. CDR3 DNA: TGTGCCGCAGCAGGAGGCGAAACTAATGAAAAACTGTTTTTT.

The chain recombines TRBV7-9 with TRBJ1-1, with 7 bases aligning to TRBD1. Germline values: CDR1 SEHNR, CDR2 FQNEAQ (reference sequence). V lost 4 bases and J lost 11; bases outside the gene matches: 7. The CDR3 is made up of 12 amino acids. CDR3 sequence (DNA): TGTGCCAGCAGCTACGAGACAGGGAGGGCTTTCTTT. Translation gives CASSYETGRAFF.

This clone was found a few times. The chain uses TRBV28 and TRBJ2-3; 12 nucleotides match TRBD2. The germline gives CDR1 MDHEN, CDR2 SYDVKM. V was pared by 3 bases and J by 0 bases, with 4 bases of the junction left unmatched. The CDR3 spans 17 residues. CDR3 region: CASSFWTSGASTDTQYF. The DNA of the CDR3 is TGTGCCAGCAGTTTTTGGACTAGCGGGGCTAGCACAGATACGCAGTATTTT.

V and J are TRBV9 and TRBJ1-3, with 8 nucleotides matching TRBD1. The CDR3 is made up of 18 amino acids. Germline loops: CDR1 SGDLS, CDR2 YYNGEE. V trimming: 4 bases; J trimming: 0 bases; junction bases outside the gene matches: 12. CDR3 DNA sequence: TGTGCCAGCAGCCTGACCCCGACAGGGGCCTACTCTGGAAACACCATATATTTT. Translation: CASSLTPTGAYSGNTIYF.

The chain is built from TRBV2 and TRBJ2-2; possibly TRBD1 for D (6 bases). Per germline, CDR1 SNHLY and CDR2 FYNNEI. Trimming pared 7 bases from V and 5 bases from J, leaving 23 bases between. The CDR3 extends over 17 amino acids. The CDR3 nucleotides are TGTGCCAGCATGAAGGGGGATAGGGGGATGGGAACCGGGGAGCTGTTTTTT. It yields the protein CASMKGDRGMGTGELFF.

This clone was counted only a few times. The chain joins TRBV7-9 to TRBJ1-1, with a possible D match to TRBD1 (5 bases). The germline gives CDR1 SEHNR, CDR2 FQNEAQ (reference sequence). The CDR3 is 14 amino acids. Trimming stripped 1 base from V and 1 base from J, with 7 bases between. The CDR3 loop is CASSLGTKNTEAFF. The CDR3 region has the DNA TGTGCCAGCAGCTTAGGGACAAAGAACACTGAAGCTTTCTTT.

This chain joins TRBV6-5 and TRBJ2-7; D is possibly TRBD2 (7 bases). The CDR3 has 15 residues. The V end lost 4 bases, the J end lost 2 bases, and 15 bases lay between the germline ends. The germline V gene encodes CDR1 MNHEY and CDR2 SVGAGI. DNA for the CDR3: TGTGCCAGCAGTTTGGTGGGAGGGGGGGCCTACGAGCAGTACTTC. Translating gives CASSLVGGGAYEQYF.

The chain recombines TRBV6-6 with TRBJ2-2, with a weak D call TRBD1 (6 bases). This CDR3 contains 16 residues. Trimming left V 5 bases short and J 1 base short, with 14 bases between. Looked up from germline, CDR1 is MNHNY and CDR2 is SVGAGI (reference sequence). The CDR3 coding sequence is TGTGCCAGCAGTAAAGGGACAACTCTGAACACCGGGGAGCTGTTTTTT. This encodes CASSKGTTLNTGELFF.

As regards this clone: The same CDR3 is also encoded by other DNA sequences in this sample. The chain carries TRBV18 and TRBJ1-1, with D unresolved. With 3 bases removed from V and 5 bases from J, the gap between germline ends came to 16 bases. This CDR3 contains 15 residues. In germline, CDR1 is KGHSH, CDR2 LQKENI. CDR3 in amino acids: CASSPLGSRGTEAFF. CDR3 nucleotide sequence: TGTGCCAGCTCACCCTTGGGCAGCCGAGGGACTGAAGCTTTCTTT.

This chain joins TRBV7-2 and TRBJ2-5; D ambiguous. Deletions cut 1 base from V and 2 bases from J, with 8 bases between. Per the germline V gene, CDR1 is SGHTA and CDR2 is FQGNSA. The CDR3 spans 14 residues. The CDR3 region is CASSLGHLQETQYF. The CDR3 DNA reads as TGTGCCAGCAGCTTAGGACATTTACAAGAGACCCAGTACTTC.

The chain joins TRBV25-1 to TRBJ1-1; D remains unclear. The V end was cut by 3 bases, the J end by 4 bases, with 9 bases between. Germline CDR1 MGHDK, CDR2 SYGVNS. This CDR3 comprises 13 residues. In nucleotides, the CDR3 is TGTGCCAGCAGTGACCGTCGAGGCACTGAAGCTTTCTTT. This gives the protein CASSDRRGTEAFF.

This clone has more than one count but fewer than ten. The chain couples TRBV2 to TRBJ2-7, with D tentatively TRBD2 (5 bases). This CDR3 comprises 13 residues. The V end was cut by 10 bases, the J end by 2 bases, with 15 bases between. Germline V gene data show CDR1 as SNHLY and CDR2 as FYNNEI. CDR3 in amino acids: CATQRERAYEQYV. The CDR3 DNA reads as TGTGCCACCCAAAGGGAGCGAGCCTACGAGCAGTACGTC.

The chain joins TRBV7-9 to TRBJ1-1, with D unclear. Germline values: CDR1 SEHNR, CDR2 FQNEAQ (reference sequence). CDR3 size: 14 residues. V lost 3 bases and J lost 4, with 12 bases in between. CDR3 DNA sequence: TGTGCCAGCAGCTTCGGAGGACTTGGCACTGAAGCTTTCTTT. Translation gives CASSFGGLGTEAFF.

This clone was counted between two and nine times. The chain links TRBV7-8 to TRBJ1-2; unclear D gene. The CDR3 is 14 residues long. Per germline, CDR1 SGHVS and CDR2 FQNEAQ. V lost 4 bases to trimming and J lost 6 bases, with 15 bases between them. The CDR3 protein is CASSSRAGLDGYTF. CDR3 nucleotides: TGTGCCAGCAGCTCTCGGGCGGGTTTGGATGGCTACACCTTC.

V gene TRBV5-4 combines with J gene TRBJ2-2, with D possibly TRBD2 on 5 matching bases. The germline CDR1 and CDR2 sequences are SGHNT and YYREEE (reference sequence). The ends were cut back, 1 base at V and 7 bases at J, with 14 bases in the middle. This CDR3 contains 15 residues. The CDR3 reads CASSLFEGQVGELFF. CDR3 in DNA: TGTGCCAGCAGCTTGTTCGAGGGCCAGGTCGGGGAGCTGTTTTTT.

As DNA, the CDR3 is TGTGCCAGCTCCTCGTACCGAGGGAGGGGGTGGGAGACCCAGTACTTC. It yields the protein CASSSYRGRGWETQYF. This chain uses TRBV28 with TRBJ2-5; weak D call: TRBD2 (7 bases). Germline CDR1 reads MDHEN; CDR2 reads SYDVKM. CDR3 size: 16 residues. V lost 8 bases, J lost 5 bases, and 24 bases lay in between.

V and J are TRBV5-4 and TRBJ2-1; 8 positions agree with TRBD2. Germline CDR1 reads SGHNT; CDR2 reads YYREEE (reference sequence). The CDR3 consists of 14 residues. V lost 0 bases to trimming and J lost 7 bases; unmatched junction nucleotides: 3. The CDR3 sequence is CASSLERGMNEQFF. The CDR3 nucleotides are TGTGCCAGCAGCTTGGAGCGGGGGATGAATGAGCAGTTCTTC. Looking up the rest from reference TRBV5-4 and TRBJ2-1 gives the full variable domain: ETGVTQSPTHLIKTRGQQVTLRCSSQSGHNTVSWYQQALGQGPQFIFQYYREEENGRGNFPPRFSGLQFPNYSSELNVNALELDDSALYLCASSLERGMNEQFFGPGTRLTVL.

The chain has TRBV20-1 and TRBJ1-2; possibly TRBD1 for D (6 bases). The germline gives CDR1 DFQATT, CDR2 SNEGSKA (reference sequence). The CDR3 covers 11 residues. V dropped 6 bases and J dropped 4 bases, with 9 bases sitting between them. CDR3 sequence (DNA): TGCAGTGCCACCAGGGGCTATGGCTACACCTTC. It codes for CSATRGYGYTF.

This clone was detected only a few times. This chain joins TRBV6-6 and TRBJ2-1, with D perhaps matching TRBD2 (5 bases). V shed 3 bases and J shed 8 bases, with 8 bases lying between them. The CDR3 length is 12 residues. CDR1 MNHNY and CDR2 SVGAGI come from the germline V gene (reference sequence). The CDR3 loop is CASSYGSYEQFF. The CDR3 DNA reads TGTGCCAGCAGTTATGGGAGCTATGAGCAGTTCTTC.

This CDR3 is CASSLGGQWWYYNEQFF. The CDR3 DNA reads TGTGCCAGCAGCTTAGGGGGACAATGGTGGTACTACAATGAGCAGTTCTTC. The chain employs TRBV7-9 and TRBJ2-1, with a possible D match to TRBD1 (6 bases). Between the trimmed V and J ends, which lost 1 base and 3 bases, there was a span of 16 bases. Germline-derived CDR1 and CDR2 are SEHNR and FQNEAQ (reference sequence). The CDR3 has 17 amino acids.

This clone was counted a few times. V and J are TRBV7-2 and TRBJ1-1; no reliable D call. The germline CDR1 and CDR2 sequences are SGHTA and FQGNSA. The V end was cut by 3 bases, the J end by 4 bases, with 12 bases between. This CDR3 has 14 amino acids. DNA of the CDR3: TGTGCCAGCAGCTTGAGGGCCCGGGTCACTGAAGCTTTCTTT. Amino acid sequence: CASSLRARVTEAFF.

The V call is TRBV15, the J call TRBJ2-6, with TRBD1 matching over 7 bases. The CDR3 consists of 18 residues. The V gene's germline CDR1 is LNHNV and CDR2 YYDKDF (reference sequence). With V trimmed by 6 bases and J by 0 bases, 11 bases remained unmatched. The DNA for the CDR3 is TGTGCCACCAGGACACCCGGGACAGAGAACTCTGGGGCCAACGTCCTGACTTTC. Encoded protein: CATRTPGTENSGANVLTF.

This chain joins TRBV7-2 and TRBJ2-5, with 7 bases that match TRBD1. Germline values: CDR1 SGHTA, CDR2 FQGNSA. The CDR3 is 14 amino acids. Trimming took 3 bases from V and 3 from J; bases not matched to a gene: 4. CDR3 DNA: TGTGCCAGCAGCTTTACGGGGACAGAAGAGACCCAGTACTTC. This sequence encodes CASSFTGTEETQYF.